These 22 T cell receptor beta chains were all obtained from the same sample, sequenced in a study of blood T cell repertoires in COVID-19. The protocol was immunoSEQ multiplex PCR, while the TCRdb copy is restricted to in-frame clones and leaves out a portion. This table has under 200,000 clones, roughly 88% appearing once. The material sequenced was PBMCs or T cells enriched from blood (not recorded which). The receptors were gathered from a man aged 35 to 55 with acute COVID-19.

J is TRBJ2-1 and V is TRBV18; tentatively, D is TRBD2 (6 bases). This CDR3 spans 14 amino acids. Germline V gene sequence: CDR1 KGHSH, CDR2 LQKENI. V shed 3 bases and J shed 8 bases, with 14 bases lying between them. CDR3 sequence (DNA): TGTGCCAGCTCACCGGGAGTTAGGAGGGATGAGCAGTTCTTC. It encodes CASSPGVRRDEQFF.

The V gene is TRBV5-6, the J gene TRBJ1-5; perhaps TRBD1 as D (6 bases). V lost 0 bases and J lost 6, with 13 bases in between. The length of the CDR3 is 15 residues. The germline V gene has CDR1 SGHDT and CDR2 YYEEEE. The CDR3 DNA reads TGTGCCAGCAGCTTGGGAAGCTACAGGGCTCAGCCCCAGCATTTT. Protein: CASSLGSYRAQPQHF.

The CDR3 loop reads CASSPPGPVTEAFF. CDR3 sequence (DNA): TGTGCCAGCAGCCCCCCGGGTCCCGTAACTGAAGCTTTCTTT. The chain has TRBV5-6 and TRBJ1-1; D is ambiguous. V dropped 4 bases and J dropped 5 bases, with 15 bases sitting between them. This CDR3 contains 14 residues. Germline V gives CDR1 SGHDT, CDR2 YYEEEE.

The V call is TRBV6-2 or TRBV6-3, the J call TRBJ1-1, with D tentatively TRBD1 (6 bases). CDR1 is MNHEY and CDR2 is SVGEGT in the germline V gene. V dropped 2 bases and J dropped 4 bases, with 14 bases sitting between them. The CDR3 contains 15 residues. CDR3 amino acids: CASSYRPQGSTEAFF. The CDR3 nucleotides read TGTGCCAGCAGTTACCGGCCCCAGGGGAGCACTGAAGCTTTCTTT.

The rearrangement joins TRBV28 to TRBJ1-2; 8 bases match TRBD1. The germline CDR1 and CDR2 sequences are MDHEN and SYDVKM. This CDR3 comprises 13 residues. Unmatched junction bases numbered 6, after V lost 4 bases and J lost 8 bases. CDR3 protein: CASSSQGARGYTF. The CDR3 DNA reads TGTGCCAGCAGTTCTCAGGGGGCGCGGGGCTACACCTTC.

The chain links TRBV2 to TRBJ2-7; a weak D match, TRBD1 (6 bases). CDR3 length: 13 residues. The germline gives CDR1 SNHLY, CDR2 FYNNEI. V was cut by 6 bases and J by 1 base, with 10 bases left in between. CDR3 loop: CASRIGGSYEQYF. CDR3 nucleotides: TGTGCCAGCAGAATAGGGGGTTCCTACGAGCAGTACTTC.

The V call is TRBV30, the J call TRBJ1-3, with D possibly TRBD1 on 6 matching bases. Per germline, CDR1 GTSNPN and CDR2 SVGIG (reference sequence). The CDR3 sequence is 15 residues long. V was shortened by 3 bases and J by 6 bases, with 18 bases between the two germline ends. In nucleotides, the CDR3 is TGTGCCTGGAGATCTCAAAAACAGGGCCCAAACACCATATATTTT. As protein: CAWRSQKQGPNTIYF.

The chain combines TRBV6-5 with TRBJ1-3; no clear D gene. Germline CDR1 MNHEY, CDR2 SVGAGI. CDR3 length equals 16 residues. V was cut by 0 bases and J by 2 bases, with 11 bases left in between. As DNA, the CDR3 is TGTGCCAGCAGTTACTCGATCTTAACTGCTGGAAACACCATATATTTT. It encodes CASSYSILTAGNTIYF.

The chain joins TRBV7-9 to TRBJ1-2, with 7 bases lining up with TRBD1. With 3 bases clipped from V and 3 bases from J, the junction kept 4 bases outside the gene matches. CDR1 and CDR2 (germline): SEHNR, FQNEAQ (reference sequence). The CDR3 totals 14 residues. The CDR3 nucleotides are TGTGCCAGCAGCTTGGGGACAGTGGACTATGGCTACACCTTC. It specifies CASSLGTVDYGYTF.

This chain links TRBV2 with TRBJ1-1; tentatively, D is TRBD1 (5 bases). The V gene lost 2 bases and the J gene lost 3 bases, with 19 bases spanning the gap. CDR1 is SNHLY and CDR2 is FYNNEI in the germline V gene. The CDR3 runs 17 residues. The CDR3: CASSESSAGREDTEAFF. DNA for the CDR3: TGTGCCAGCAGTGAAAGTTCGGCAGGGAGGGAGGACACTGAAGCTTTCTTT. The whole variable domain, remainder taken from reference TRBV2 and TRBJ1-1, is EPEVTQTPSHQVTQMGQEVILRCVPISNHLYFYWYRQILGQKVEFLVSFYNNEISEKSEIFDDQFSVERPDGSNFTLKIRSTKLEDSAMYFCASSESSAGREDTEAFFGQGTRLTVV.

This clone occurred a few times. The gene calls are TRBV6-5 and TRBJ1-2; no clear D gene. Germline CDR1 reads MNHEY; CDR2 reads SVGAGI. The CDR3 extends over 15 amino acids. Trimming took 5 bases from V and 5 from J, leaving 18 bases between them. For the CDR3, the DNA is TGTGCCAGCAGTCTAACCCCGTCCTCATTTTATGGCTACACCTTC. It yields the protein CASSLTPSSFYGYTF.

The chain couples TRBV2 to TRBJ1-6; 8 positions match TRBD1. Germline trimming cut 7 bases from V and 12 bases from J; bases unmatched to any gene: 5. Germline V gives CDR1 SNHLY, CDR2 FYNNEI. The CDR3 runs 12 residues. Written as DNA, the CDR3 is TGTGCCAGCAAGGAACAGGGGGGACCCCTCCACTTT. Its translation: CASKEQGGPLHF.

V gene TRBV7-8 combines with J gene TRBJ1-1; no definite D call. Germline V lookup: CDR1 SGHVS, CDR2 FQNEAQ. The CDR3 spans 20 residues. V was shortened by 8 bases and J by 1 base, with 32 bases between the two germline ends. The CDR3 coding sequence is TGTGCCAGCTCCGGCCAATTAGGCTTATTCGTATCAGACACGAACACTGAAGCTTTCTTT. Translating it yields CASSGQLGLFVSDTNTEAFF.

The V gene is TRBV14, the J gene TRBJ2-7, with 12 positions matching TRBD1. The CDR3 is made up of 19 amino acids. With 0 bases clipped from V and 5 bases from J, the junction kept 14 bases outside the gene matches. Germline CDR1 SGHDN, CDR2 FVKESK. CDR3 sequence: CASSQDPRDRGLGHHEQYF. The DNA of the CDR3 is TGTGCCAGCAGCCAAGATCCTCGGGACAGGGGGCTGGGACACCACGAGCAGTACTTC.

In its sample, this clone was seen a few times. CDR3: CASSQVGTPGGTIYF. The CDR3 DNA reads TGCGCCAGCAGCCAAGTCGGGACCCCGGGAGGCACCATATATTTT. This chain uses TRBV4-1 with TRBJ1-3, with D maybe TRBD1 (5 bases). The CDR3 spans 15 residues. V was shortened by 1 base and J by 9 bases, with 16 bases between the two germline ends. Looked up from germline, CDR1 is MGHRA and CDR2 is YSYEKL.

The chain combines TRBV29-1 with TRBJ2-2, with D tentatively TRBD2 (7 bases). The CDR3 totals 14 residues. Germline V CDR1 and CDR2: SQVTM, ANQGSEA. Trimming took off 7 bases at V and 5 bases at J, with 17 bases between the two ends. The CDR3 DNA is TGCAGCGGGGGGGGCGGGACCCCAACCGGGGAGCTGTTTTTT. Protein: CSGGGGTPTGELFF.

The rearrangement links TRBV5-5 to TRBJ1-2; TRBD1 is a possible D gene (5 bases). The germline V gene encodes CDR1 SGHKS and CDR2 YYEKEE (reference sequence). The CDR3 is 14 amino acids. The V and J ends lost 1 base and 0 bases respectively, with 7 bases between them. CDR3 residues: CASSLTGTNYGYTF. In DNA form, the CDR3 reads TGTGCCAGCAGCTTGACAGGCACTAACTATGGCTACACCTTC. Supplemented by reference TRBV5-5 and TRBJ1-2, the full variable domain reads DAGVTQSPTHLIKTRGQQVTLRCSPISGHKSVSWYQQVLGQGPQFIFQYYEKEERGRGNFPDRFSARQFPNYSSELNVNALLLGDSALYLCASSLTGTNYGYTFGSGTRLTVV.

The chain combines TRBV27 with TRBJ2-1; 9 bases are shared with TRBD1. V was clipped by 2 bases and J by 10 bases; unmatched bases: 3. Germline values: CDR1 MNHEY, CDR2 SMNVEV (reference sequence). The CDR3 extends over 13 amino acids. The CDR3 is CASSLTGGLEQFF. As DNA, the CDR3 is TGTGCCAGCAGTTTAACAGGGGGCTTGGAGCAGTTCTTC.

The genes are TRBV6-6 and TRBJ2-1; 9 nucleotides line up with TRBD2. J gave up 0 bases and V 4 bases, and 4 bases lay outside the gene matches. The CDR3 spans 16 residues. Germline CDR1 reads MNHNY; CDR2 reads SVGAGI (reference sequence). The CDR3 region has the DNA TGTGCCAGCAGTTTTAGCGGGAGTACCTCCTACAATGAGCAGTTCTTC. Amino acids: CASSFSGSTSYNEQFF.

This sequence joins TRBV19 and TRBJ2-1; D is perhaps TRBD1 (5 bases). V lost 4 bases and J 7 bases, leaving 20 bases between the germline ends. CDR1 LNHDA and CDR2 SQIVND come from the germline V gene (reference sequence). This CDR3 is built from 16 residues. The CDR3 protein is CASSKGPSRTGNEQFF. Here the CDR3 DNA reads TGTGCCAGTAGTAAGGGGCCAAGTCGGACCGGGAATGAGCAGTTCTTC.

The chain couples TRBV6-5 to TRBJ2-7; D is possibly TRBD2 (5 bases). CDR1 is MNHEY and CDR2 is SVGAGI in the germline V gene. The length of the CDR3 is 12 residues. The V and J ends lost 10 bases and 3 bases respectively, with 13 bases between them. This CDR3 reads CATEGLFYEQYF. The DNA for the CDR3 is TGTGCCACCGAAGGACTGTTCTACGAGCAGTACTTC.

The genes are TRBV5-1 and TRBJ2-1; 11 bases align to TRBD1. Germline V CDR1 and CDR2: SGHRS, YFSETQ. This CDR3 has 14 residues. The V segment lost 4 bases and the J segment 8 bases; nucleotides outside the gene matches: 5. The CDR3 sequence is CASSNGQGADEQFF. DNA of the CDR3: TGCGCCAGCAGCAACGGACAGGGGGCTGATGAGCAGTTCTTC.